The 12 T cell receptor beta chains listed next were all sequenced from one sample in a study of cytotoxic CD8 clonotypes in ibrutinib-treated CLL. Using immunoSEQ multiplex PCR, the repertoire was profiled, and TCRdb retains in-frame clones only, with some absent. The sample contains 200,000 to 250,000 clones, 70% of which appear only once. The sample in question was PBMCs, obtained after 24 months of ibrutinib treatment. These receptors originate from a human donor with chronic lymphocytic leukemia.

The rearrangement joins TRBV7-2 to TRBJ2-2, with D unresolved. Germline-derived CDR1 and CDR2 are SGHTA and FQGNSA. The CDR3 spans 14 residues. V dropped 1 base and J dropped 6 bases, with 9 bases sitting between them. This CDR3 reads CASSLGGGAGELFF. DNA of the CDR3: TGTGCCAGCAGCTTAGGAGGTGGAGCCGGGGAGCTGTTTTTT.

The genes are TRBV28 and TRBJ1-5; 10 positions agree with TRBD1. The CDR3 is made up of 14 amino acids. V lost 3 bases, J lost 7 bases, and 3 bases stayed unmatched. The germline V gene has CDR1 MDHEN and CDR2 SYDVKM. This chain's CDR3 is CASSFGTGDQPQHF. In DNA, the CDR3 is TGTGCCAGCAGTTTCGGGACAGGGGACCAGCCCCAGCATTTT.

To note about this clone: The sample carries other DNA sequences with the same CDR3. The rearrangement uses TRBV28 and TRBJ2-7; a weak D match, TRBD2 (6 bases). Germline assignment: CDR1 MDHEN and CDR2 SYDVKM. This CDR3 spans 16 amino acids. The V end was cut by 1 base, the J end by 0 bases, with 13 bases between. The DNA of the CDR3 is TGTGCCAGCAGTTTATTGTTAGCGGTTAGCTCCTACGAGCAGTACTTC. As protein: CASSLLLAVSSYEQYF.

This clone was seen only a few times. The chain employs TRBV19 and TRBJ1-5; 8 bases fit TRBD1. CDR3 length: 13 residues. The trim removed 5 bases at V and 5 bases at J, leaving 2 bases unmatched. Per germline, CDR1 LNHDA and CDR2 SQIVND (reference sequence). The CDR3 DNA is TGTGCCAGTAGTGTGACAGGGGATCAGCCCCAGCATTTT. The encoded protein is CASSVTGDQPQHF.

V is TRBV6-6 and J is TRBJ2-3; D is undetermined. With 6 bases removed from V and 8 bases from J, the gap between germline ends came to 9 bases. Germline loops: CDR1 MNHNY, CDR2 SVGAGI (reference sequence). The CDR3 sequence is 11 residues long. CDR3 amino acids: CASSPPGTQYF. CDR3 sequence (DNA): TGTGCCAGCAGCCCTCCGGGTACGCAGTATTTT.

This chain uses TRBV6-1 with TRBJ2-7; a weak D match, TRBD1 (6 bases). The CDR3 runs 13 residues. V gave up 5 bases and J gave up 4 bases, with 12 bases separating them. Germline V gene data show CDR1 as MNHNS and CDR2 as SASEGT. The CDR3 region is CASSHRVGYEQYF. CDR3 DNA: TGTGCCAGCAGTCACAGGGTAGGGTACGAGCAGTACTTC.

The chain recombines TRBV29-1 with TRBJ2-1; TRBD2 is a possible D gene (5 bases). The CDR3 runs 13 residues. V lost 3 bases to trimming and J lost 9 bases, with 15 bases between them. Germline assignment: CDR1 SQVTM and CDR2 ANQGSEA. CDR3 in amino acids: CSVDGFGVSEQFF. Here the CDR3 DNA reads TGCAGCGTTGATGGGTTCGGGGTCAGTGAGCAGTTCTTC.

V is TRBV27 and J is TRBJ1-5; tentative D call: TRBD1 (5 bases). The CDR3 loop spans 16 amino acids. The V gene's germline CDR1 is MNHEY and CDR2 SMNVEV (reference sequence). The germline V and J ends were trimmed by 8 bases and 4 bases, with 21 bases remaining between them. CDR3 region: CASGTPRPASNQPQHF. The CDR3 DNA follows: TGTGCCAGCGGGACCCCCCGACCCGCATCAAATCAGCCCCAGCATTTT.

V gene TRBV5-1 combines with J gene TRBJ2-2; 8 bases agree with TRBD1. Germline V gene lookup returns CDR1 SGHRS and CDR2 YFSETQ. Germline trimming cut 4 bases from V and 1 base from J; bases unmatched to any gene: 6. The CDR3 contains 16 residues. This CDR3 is CASSMPGTGNTGELFF. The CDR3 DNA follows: TGCGCCAGCAGCATGCCAGGGACAGGGAACACCGGGGAGCTGTTTTTT.

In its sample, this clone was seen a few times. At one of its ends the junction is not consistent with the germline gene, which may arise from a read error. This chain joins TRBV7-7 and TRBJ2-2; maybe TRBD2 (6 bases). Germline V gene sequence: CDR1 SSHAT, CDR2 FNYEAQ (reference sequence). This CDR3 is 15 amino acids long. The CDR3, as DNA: TGTGCTAGCAGCCCCACCGCTGGGGGGTCCGGGGAGCTGTTTTTT. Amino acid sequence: CASSPTAGGSGELFF.

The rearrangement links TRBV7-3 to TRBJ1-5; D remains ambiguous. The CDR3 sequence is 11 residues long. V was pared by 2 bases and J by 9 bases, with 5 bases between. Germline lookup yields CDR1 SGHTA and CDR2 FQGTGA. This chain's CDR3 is CASSLPVPQHF. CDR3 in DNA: TGTGCCAGCAGCTTACCGGTGCCCCAGCATTTT.

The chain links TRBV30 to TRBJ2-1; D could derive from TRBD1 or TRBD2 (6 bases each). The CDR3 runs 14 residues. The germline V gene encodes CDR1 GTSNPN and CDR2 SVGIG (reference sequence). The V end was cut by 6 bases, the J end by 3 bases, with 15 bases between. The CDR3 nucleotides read TGTGCCTGCCAAGGGGGAGGCGGCTACAATGAGCAGTTCTTC. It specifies CACQGGGGYNEQFF.